This T cell receptor beta chain derives from a study of OX40 agonist ivuxolimab in advanced cancers. Overall study context: Three patients responded partially, comprising one with hepatocellular carcinoma and two with cutaneous melanoma.

This CDR3 is 18 amino acids long. The V gene lost 4 bases and the J gene lost 8 bases, with 27 bases spanning the gap. CDR1 and CDR2 from the germline V gene are MNHNS and SASEGT. A word on this clone: The antigen remains undetermined.

Findings and caveats of the study: Among T cells, CD8+ cells averaged more expanded clones than CD4+ cells.

Clones were sequenced by immunoSEQ multiplex PCR, and TCRdb holds only the in-frame ones, with some missing. Among more than 9,000 clones listed, roughly 80% were seen once. The sequencing used CD4+ or CD8+ T cells sorted from blood, collected in a trial of the OX40 agonist ivuxolimab. The clonotype was recovered from an adult with an advanced solid tumor such as melanoma, head and neck, liver or kidney cancer. The J gene is TRBJ2-1, the V gene TRBV6-1; tentatively, D is TRBD2 (8 bases). CDR3 in DNA: TGTGCCAGCAGTGCCGGGACAGAGGGACTAGTCGGTATCTATGAGCAGTTCTTC. This encodes CASSAGTEGLVGIYEQFF.